The entry that follows covers one TCR beta chain sequence. Its antigen is as yet unknown. This sample is drawn from a study of cytomegalovirus exposure and HLA in healthy donors. General observations from the study: Most subjects' HLA-A and HLA-B alleles were reportedly predicted from TCR beta sequences.

Primers for the PCR totalled 60 Vbeta and 13 Jbeta. The table came from immunoSEQ multiplex PCR; TCRdb's copy has only in-frame clones and leaves some out. The profile shows 85,000 to 100,000 clones, around 76% of them singletons. With 5 bases removed from V and 2 bases from J, the gap between germline ends came to 10 bases. CDR1 is SQVTM and CDR2 is ANQGSEA in the germline V gene. The CDR3 is 12 amino acids. The rearrangement links TRBV29-1 to TRBJ2-7; perhaps TRBD1 as D (6 bases). Source material: PBMCs. This receptor was taken from a man aged 35 to 55 in good health and CMV-seropositive. For the CDR3, the DNA is TGCAGCGTTTCCAGGGACACCTACGAGCAGTACTTC. Amino acids: CSVSRDTYEQYF.